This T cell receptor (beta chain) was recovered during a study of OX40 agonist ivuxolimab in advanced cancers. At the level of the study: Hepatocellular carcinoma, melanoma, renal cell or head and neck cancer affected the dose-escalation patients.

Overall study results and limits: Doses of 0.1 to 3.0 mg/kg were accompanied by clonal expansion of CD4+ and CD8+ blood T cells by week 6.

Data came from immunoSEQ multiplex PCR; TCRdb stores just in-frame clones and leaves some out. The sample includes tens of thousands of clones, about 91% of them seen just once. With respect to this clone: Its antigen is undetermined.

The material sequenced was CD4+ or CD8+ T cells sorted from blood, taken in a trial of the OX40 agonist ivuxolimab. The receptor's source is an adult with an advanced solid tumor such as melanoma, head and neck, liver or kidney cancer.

As DNA, the CDR3 is TGTGCCAGCAGTGAAAGTCTAACAGGGGGCAACTATGGCTACACCTTC. Translation gives CASSESLTGGNYGYTF. V and J are TRBV2 and TRBJ1-2; 9 bases line up with TRBD1. Germline-derived CDR1 and CDR2 are SNHLY and FYNNEI. Trimming cost V 2 bases and J 2 bases; bases outside gene matches: 6. The CDR3 sequence is 16 residues long.